These T cell receptor beta chains were read from a single sample in a study of CD8 T cells in ankylosing spondylitis. TCRdb fed the 5' RACE reads into MiXCR, producing one record per CDR3 protein. This table holds 150,000 to 200,000 distinct CDR3 sequences, 15% to 20% found once. Sequencing was done on a sample of blood, either unsorted or a sorted T cell fraction (not recorded which). Receptor source: a male donor with ankylosing spondylitis or in good health (not recorded which). CDR3s include the opening cysteine and the closing phenylalanine or tryptophan. The D gene is left open where the match is weak. Expanded clones are given a class, and other clones once, few, many or no size at all.

few,TRBJ2-7,TRBV6-1,NA,TGTGCCAGCAGTGAAGGTGGGGCAGCGATATACGAGCAGTACTTC,CASSEGGAAIYEQYF
many,TRBJ1-3,TRBV9,NA,TGTGCCAGCAGCGTAGGACAAGGGGAGCATGGAAACACCATATATTTT,CASSVGQGEHGNTIYF
few,TRBJ1-1,TRBV27,NA,TGTGCCAGCAAGACTGTACGGCGGAACACTGAAGCTTTCTTT,CASKTVRRNTEAFF
many,TRBJ1-2,TRBV5-1,NA,TGCGCCAGCAGCTTGGATGACCCTGAGGACTATGGCTACACCTTC,CASSLDDPEDYGYTF
many,TRBJ1-2,TRBV7-8,NA,TGTGCCAGCAGCTTAGGGGGGGAGTACTATGGCTACACCTTC,CASSLGGEYYGYTF
many,TRBJ2-1,TRBV20-1,TRBD2,TGCAGTGCTCCCTCACACTATACCGGGACTAGGGAAAGTGAGCAGTTCTTC,CSAPSHYTGTRESEQFF
many,TRBJ2-1,TRBV6-1,NA,TGTGCCAGCAGGGGGACCAACAATGAGCAGTTCTTC,CASRGTNNEQFF
many,TRBJ2-7,TRBV2,NA,TGTGCCAGCAGTGAAGGGGCCAGGCGGACACCAAACTTCTACGAGCAGTACTTC,CASSEGARRTPNFYEQYF
NA,TRBJ1-5,TRBV25-1,NA,TGTGCCAGCAGTGGGGGACTGAATAATCAGCCCCAGCATTTT,CASSGGLNNQPQHF
NA,TRBJ2-3,TRBV23-1,TRBD1,TGCGCCAGCAGTCATTCCGCCCCGGACAGGATCCCTAGCACAGATACGCAGTATTTT,CASSHSAPDRIPSTDTQYF
many,TRBJ2-1,TRBV29-1,TRBD1,TGCAGCGGACGACAGGGGGCCTACAATGAGCAGTTCTTC,CSGRQGAYNEQFF
many,TRBJ2-3,TRBV7-2,NA,TGTGCCAGCAGCTCCCCCCTAGCGAGATCGGTGGATACGCAGTATTTT,CASSSPLARSVDTQYF